The T cell receptor (beta chain) under discussion was sequenced for a study of shared clonotypes between healthy human individuals. The overall study: Each donor's CD8 memory used one plate, CD8 naive two, each CD4 subset three.

Whole-study results and caveats: Roughly 5% of naive CD4 clonotypes were shared across four donors. Rarefaction revealed incomplete sorted-subset sequencing despite large depth.

Trimming removed 6 bases at V and 0 bases at J, with 11 bases between. CDR3 length: 15 amino acids. CDR1 ENHRY and CDR2 SYGVKD come from the germline V gene. Worth noting for this clone: Its specificity is not known.

Only in-frame clones appear in the TCRdb table, and some are missing; sequencing was by immunoSEQ multiplex PCR. The sample lists some 1 million clones, about 77% occurring once. The investigators split CD4+ cells into a CD45RA+ naive subset and a CD45RA-negative memory subset. J is TRBJ2-2 and V is TRBV10-3, with D maybe TRBD1 (5 bases). The clonotype comes from a man younger than 30 in good health. Source material: memory CD4+ T cells sorted from blood. Subset meaning: CD45RA-negative fraction. CDR3 sequence reads: CAISKGVANTGELFF. In DNA, the CDR3 is TGTGCCATCAGCAAAGGGGTTGCGAACACCGGGGAGCTGTTTTTT.